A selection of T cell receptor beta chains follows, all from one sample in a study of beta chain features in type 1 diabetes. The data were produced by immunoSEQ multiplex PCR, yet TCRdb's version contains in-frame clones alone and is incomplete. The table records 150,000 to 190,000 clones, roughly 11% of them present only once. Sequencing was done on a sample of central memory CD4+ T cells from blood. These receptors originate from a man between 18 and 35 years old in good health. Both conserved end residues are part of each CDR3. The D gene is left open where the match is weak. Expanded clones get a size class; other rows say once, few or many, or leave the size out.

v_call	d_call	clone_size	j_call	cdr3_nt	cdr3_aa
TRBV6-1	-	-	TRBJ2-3	TGTGCCAGCAGTCCGGGCCCCCGGGATACGCAGTATTTT	CASSPGPRDTQYF
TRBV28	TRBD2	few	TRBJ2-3	TGTGCCAGCAGTCCCCCGCTAGCGGGGGTTCGGGGTACGCAGTATTTT	CASSPPLAGVRGTQYF
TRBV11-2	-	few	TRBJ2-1	TGTGCCAGCAGCTCCCAGCGATGGGAGCAGTTCTTC	CASSSQRWEQFF
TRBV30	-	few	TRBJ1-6	TGTGCCTGGAGCCCCTTTTATAAGTCACCCCTCCACTTT	CAWSPFYKSPLHF
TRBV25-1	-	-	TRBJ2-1	TGTGCCAGCAGTCAAGGGGCCGGGATAACCGGGTGGGATGAGCAGTTCTTC	CASSQGAGITGWDEQFF
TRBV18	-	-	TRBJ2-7	TGTGCCAGCTCACCACCGCGGCAGACCTACGAGCAGTACTTC	CASSPPRQTYEQYF
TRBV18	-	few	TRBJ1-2	TGTGCCAGCTCACCAAACCTTGGGTTCTATGGCTACACCTTC	CASSPNLGFYGYTF
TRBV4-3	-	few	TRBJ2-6	TGCGCCAGCAGCCAACATGGGGTGGGGGCCAACGTCCTGACTTTC	CASSQHGVGANVLTF
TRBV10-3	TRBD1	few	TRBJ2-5	TGTGCCATCATGGGGACAGCCCAAGAGACCCAGTACTTC	CAIMGTAQETQYF
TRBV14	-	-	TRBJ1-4	TGTGCCAGCAGCCGAGGCTGGGAGACCGAGGGCAAGGCTGAAAAACTGTTTTTT	CASSRGWETEGKAEKLFF
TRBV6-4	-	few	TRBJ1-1	TGTGCCAGCAGCCTAAGGGCCAACACTGAAGCTTTCTTT	CASSLRANTEAFF
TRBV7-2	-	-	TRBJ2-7	TGTGCCGTCGGGGACTACGAGCAGTACTTC	CAVGDYEQYF
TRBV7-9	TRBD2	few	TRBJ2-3	TGTGCCAGCAGCTTAGGACTAGCGGCAATCACAGATACGCAGTATTTT	CASSLGLAAITDTQYF
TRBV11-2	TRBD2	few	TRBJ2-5	TGTGCCAGCGGCGGGACTAGCGGGAGTAAGACCCAGTACTTC	CASGGTSGSKTQYF
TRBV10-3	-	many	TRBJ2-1	TGTGCCATCAGTGAGTACCGGGACGGAAACAATGAGCAGTTCTTC	CAISEYRDGNNEQFF
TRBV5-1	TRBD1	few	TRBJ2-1	TGCGCCAGCAGCTTAATGGGACAGAACTACAATGAGCAGTTCTTC	CASSLMGQNYNEQFF
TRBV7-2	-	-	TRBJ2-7	TGTGCCAGCAGCCCCACCACTCCGGGACGCGGGTACGAGCAGTACTTC	CASSPTTPGRGYEQYF
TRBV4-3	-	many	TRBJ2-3	TGCGCCAGCAGAGGGCCAGGCACAGATACGCAGTATTTT	CASRGPGTDTQYF
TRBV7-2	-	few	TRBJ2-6	TGTGCCAGCAGAAATCCCGGATCAAGACGGATTGCGAGCAACGTCCTGACTTTC	CASRNPGSRRIASNVLTF
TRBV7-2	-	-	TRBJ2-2	TGTGCCAGCAGCCGCTCGAACACCGGGGAGCTGTTTTTT	CASSRSNTGELFF
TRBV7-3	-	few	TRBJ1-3	TGTGCCAGCAGTACCACCTCTGGAAACACCATATATTTT	CASSTTSGNTIYF
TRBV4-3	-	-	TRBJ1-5	TGCGCCAGCAGCCATGATACTGGACAGCCCCAGCATTTT	CASSHDTGQPQHF
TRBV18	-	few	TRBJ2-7	TGTGCCAGCTCACCACGAGAACAGGGTTACGAGCAGTACTTC	CASSPREQGYEQYF
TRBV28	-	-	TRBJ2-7	TGTGCCAGCAGCCACCCGGGGAGTGGAGGCTACGAGCAGTACTTC	CASSHPGSGGYEQYF
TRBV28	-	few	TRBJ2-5	TGTGCCAGCAGCTCCCCTCTTGGAGGGGACCAAGAGACCCAGTACTTC	CASSSPLGGDQETQYF
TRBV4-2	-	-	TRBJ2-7	TGTGCCAGCAGCCTTGGAGGTGTGGCGGCCTACGAGCAGTACTTC	CASSLGGVAAYEQYF
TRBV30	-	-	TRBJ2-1	TGTGCTTTGGGGTCCTACAATGAGCAGTTCTTC	CALGSYNEQFF
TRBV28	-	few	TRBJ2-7	TGTGCCAGCAGTTTATCGGCCAGACCACGATCCTACGAGCAGTACTTC	CASSLSARPRSYEQYF
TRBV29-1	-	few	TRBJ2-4	TGCAGCGTCGGGGCCGTCGGGGGCCGGGACATTCAGTACTTC	CSVGAVGGRDIQYF
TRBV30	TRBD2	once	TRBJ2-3	TGTGCCTGGGAACTAGCGGGGGGTTCTAGCACAGATACGCAGTATTTT	CAWELAGGSSTDTQYF
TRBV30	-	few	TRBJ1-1	TGTGCCTGGAGTGTACCCGACAACACTGAAGCTTTCTTT	CAWSVPDNTEAFF
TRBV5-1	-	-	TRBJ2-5	TGCGCCAGCAGCTTGGGACAGACCACCCAAGAGACCCAGTACTTC	CASSLGQTTQETQYF
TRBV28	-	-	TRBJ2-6	TGTGCCAGCAGTTTATTTGGGGGTGGGGCCAACGTCCTGACTTTC	CASSLFGGGANVLTF
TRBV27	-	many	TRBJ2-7	TGTGCCAGCAGTCCCACCATCGACAAATACGAGCAGTACTTC	CASSPTIDKYEQYF
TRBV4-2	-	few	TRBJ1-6	TGTGCCAGCAGCGGGGGGCCGGACGGGAATTCACCCCTCCACTTT	CASSGGPDGNSPLHF
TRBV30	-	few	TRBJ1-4	TGTGCCTGGAGTCCGCGAGGTCCCGGTGAAAAACTGTTTTTT	CAWSPRGPGEKLFF
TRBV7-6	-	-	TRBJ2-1	TGTGCCAGCAGCTTCGGCCAGAGCTCCTACAATGAGCAGTTCTTC	CASSFGQSSYNEQFF
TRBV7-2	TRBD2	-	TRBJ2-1	TGTGCCAGCAGCTCGGCGGGAGGCTCCTACAATGAGCAGTTCTTC	CASSSAGGSYNEQFF
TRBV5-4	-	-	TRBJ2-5	TGTGCCAGCAGCTTGAGTCTCCGGGACGGTAGGGAGACCCAGTACTTC	CASSLSLRDGRETQYF
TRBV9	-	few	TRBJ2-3	TGTGCCAGCAGCGTAGAAGAGATAACAGATACGCAGTATTTT	CASSVEEITDTQYF
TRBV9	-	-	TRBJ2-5	TGTGCCAGCAGCGTCGGACACGTTGTTGGGGAGACCCAGTACTTC	CASSVGHVVGETQYF
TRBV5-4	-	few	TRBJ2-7	TGTGCCAGCAGCTTGGGTAGCCTGAGCTCCTACGAGCAGTACTTC	CASSLGSLSSYEQYF
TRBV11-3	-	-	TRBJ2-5	TGTGCCAGCAGCTTAGCTGAGACCCAGTACTTC	CASSLAETQYF
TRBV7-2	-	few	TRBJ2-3	TGTGCCAGCAGCCTCTACAGCACAGATACGCAGTATTTT	CASSLYSTDTQYF
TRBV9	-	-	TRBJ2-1	TGTGCCAGCAGCGTAGTACCCTGGCAGACCAATGAGCAGTTCTTC	CASSVVPWQTNEQFF
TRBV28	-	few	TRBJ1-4	TGTGCCAGCAGTTCGAGACCAAACGGACTGTTTTTT	CASSSRPNGLFF
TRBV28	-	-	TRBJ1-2	TGTGCCAGCAGCCAGTTTCATGGCTACACCTTC	CASSQFHGYTF
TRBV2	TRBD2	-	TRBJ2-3	TGTGCCAGCAACCAGGCGGGGGGCCGTGCAGATACGCAGTATTTT	CASNQAGGRADTQYF
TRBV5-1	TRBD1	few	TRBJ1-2	TGCGCCAGCAGCAGGCGGGACAGGGGATCCTATGGCTACACCTTC	CASSRRDRGSYGYTF
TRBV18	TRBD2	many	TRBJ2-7	TGTGCCAGCTCACCGGCCACTAGCGGGGGCTACGAGCAGTACTTC	CASSPATSGGYEQYF
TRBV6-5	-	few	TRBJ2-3	TGTGCCAGCAGTTACCGCCCAAGCACAGATACGCAGTATTTT	CASSYRPSTDTQYF
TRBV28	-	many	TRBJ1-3	TGTGCCAGCATAGTCAGCTCTGGAAACACCATATATTTT	CASIVSSGNTIYF
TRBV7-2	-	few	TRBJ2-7	TGTGCCAGCAGCTTAGCGCTGGGCCGCTACGAGCAGTACTTC	CASSLALGRYEQYF
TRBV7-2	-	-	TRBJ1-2	TGTGCCAGCAGCGGCAGGCATAGGGCACCCCGCTATAACTATGGCTACACCTTC	CASSGRHRAPRYNYGYTF
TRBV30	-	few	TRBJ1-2	TGTGCCTGGAGTGTACTCGGACTGCCTTATGGCTACACCTTC	CAWSVLGLPYGYTF